The 20 T cell receptor beta chains reported below all come from one sample, sequenced in a study of radiation and T cells in renal cell carcinoma. The table came from immunoSEQ multiplex PCR; TCRdb's copy has only in-frame clones and leaves some out. This sample has 120,000 or so clones; around 80% occur once, and the top ten carry 5.8%. Noted time point: blood 2 weeks post-SBRT. Stated treatment: 15 Gy SBRT to primary tumor, nephrectomy 4 weeks later. This specimen was blood, taken from a patient whose treatment included radiotherapy and nephrectomy. These receptors were taken from a man in his fifties with renal cell carcinoma.

The V call is TRBV11-1, the J call TRBJ2-7, with D possibly matching TRBD1 (7 bases). This CDR3 is 15 amino acids long. Germline V CDR1 and CDR2: SGHAT, FQDESV (reference sequence). Trimming removed 6 bases from V and 4 bases from J, with 19 bases in between. As DNA, the CDR3 is TGTGCCAGCAGTTACAACAGGGGACTCTATTACGAGCAGTACTTC. Translation gives CASSYNRGLYYEQYF.

This sequence joins TRBV2 and TRBJ2-5, with 8 bases that match TRBD2. The trim removed 0 bases at V and 2 bases at J, leaving 5 bases unmatched. Germline CDR1 reads SNHLY; CDR2 reads FYNNEI. The length of the CDR3 is 16 residues. The CDR3 nucleotides read TGTGCCAGCAGTGAAGCGCTAGTAGCGGGACAAGAGACCCAGTACTTC. Its protein product is CASSEALVAGQETQYF.

This chain joins TRBV6-5 and TRBJ1-2; 9 bases are shared with TRBD1. J was trimmed by 6 bases and V by 6 bases; bases with no gene match: 5. CDR3 length: 13 amino acids. Germline values: CDR1 MNHEY, CDR2 SVGAGI. The CDR3 bases are TGTGCCAGCAGACGGGACAGGGATGATGGCTACACCTTC. As protein: CASRRDRDDGYTF.

CDR3 in DNA: TGTGCCAGCAGCTGGGATGACAGGGGGCGATTCGAGCAGTACTTC. Translating gives CASSWDDRGRFEQYF. This sequence joins TRBV5-5 and TRBJ2-7, with 10 bases identical to TRBD1. Germline V gene sequence: CDR1 SGHKS, CDR2 YYEKEE (reference sequence). V trimming: 3 bases; J trimming: 6 bases; junction bases outside the gene matches: 9. CDR3 length: 15 amino acids.

The chain employs TRBV5-1 and TRBJ1-2, with D perhaps TRBD1 (6 bases). CDR3 length: 16 residues. The V end was cut by 3 bases, the J end by 2 bases, with 17 bases between. The germline V gene encodes CDR1 SGHRS and CDR2 YFSETQ. The CDR3 here is CASSWTDSRENYGYTF. In DNA, the CDR3 is TGCGCCAGCAGCTGGACGGACAGCAGAGAGAACTATGGCTACACCTTC.

This chain links TRBV18 with TRBJ1-1; 7 nucleotides match TRBD1. The CDR3 covers 15 residues. Germline CDR1 and CDR2: KGHSH and LQKENI. Losses at the gene ends were 2 bases for V and 5 bases for J; bases not matched to a gene: 8. The CDR3 bases are TGTGCCAGCTCACCAGTCGGAGGGGGCCTGACTGAAGCTTTCTTT. Its protein product is CASSPVGGGLTEAFF. The variable domain in full, completed from reference TRBV18 and TRBJ1-1, reads NAGVMQNPRHLVRRRGQEARLRCSPMKGHSHVYWYRQLPEEGLKFMVYLQKENIIDESGMPKERFSAEFPKEGPSILRIQQVVRGDSAAYFCASSPVGGGLTEAFFGQGTRLTVV.

The chain uses TRBV7-9 and TRBJ2-2; 10 nucleotides agree with TRBD1. CDR1 and CDR2 (germline): SEHNR, FQNEAQ (reference sequence). The CDR3 length is 16 residues. The junction had 2 bases not matched to a gene; V was cut back by 2 bases and J by 2 bases. CDR3 sequence (DNA): TGTGCCAGCAGCTTATGGACAGGGGGTAACACCGGGGAGCTGTTTTTT. This gives the protein CASSLWTGGNTGELFF.

The J gene is TRBJ2-3, the V gene TRBV30, with 8 positions matching TRBD2. V gave up 3 bases and J gave up 6 bases; unmatched junction bases: 8. Germline V gives CDR1 GTSNPN, CDR2 SVGIG (reference sequence). This CDR3 contains 14 residues. CDR3 in amino acids: CAWREAGALDTQYF. The CDR3, as DNA: TGTGCCTGGAGAGAAGCGGGAGCGCTGGATACGCAGTATTTT.

The V and J genes are TRBV6-1 and TRBJ2-3; 7 positions agree with TRBD2. Germline V gene lookup returns CDR1 MNHNS and CDR2 SASEGT. CDR3 length: 14 amino acids. The V segment lost 4 bases and the J segment 6 bases; nucleotides outside the gene matches: 7. The CDR3 region is CASSVGGGSDTQYF. CDR3 bases: TGTGCCAGCAGTGTGGGGGGGGGTTCTGATACGCAGTATTTT.

J is TRBJ2-3 and V is TRBV2, with 10 bases lining up with TRBD2. Trimming cost V 6 bases and J 2 bases; bases outside gene matches: 5. Germline V gene data show CDR1 as SNHLY and CDR2 as FYNNEI. This CDR3 comprises 15 residues. DNA for the CDR3: TGTGCCAGCAGAGCCGGGACTAGCGTCACAGATACGCAGTATTTT. Its translation is CASRAGTSVTDTQYF.

This rearrangement joins TRBV2 to TRBJ2-1; D is unresolved. Deletions cut 7 bases from V and 12 bases from J, with 10 bases between. This CDR3 contains 10 residues. Looked up from germline, CDR1 is SNHLY and CDR2 is FYNNEI. The CDR3 DNA reads TGTGCCAGCACCTACACGGGGCAGTTCTTC. Its translation is CASTYTGQFF.

The chain has TRBV25-1 and TRBJ2-7; D is undetermined. Germline-derived CDR1 and CDR2 are MGHDK and SYGVNS. The CDR3 runs to 14 residues. Trimming removed 5 bases at V and 2 bases at J, with 13 bases between. The CDR3 sequence: CASSPPSPPYEQYF. The CDR3 nucleotides read TGTGCCAGCAGTCCCCCTTCCCCGCCCTACGAGCAGTACTTC.

The chain is built from TRBV19 and TRBJ1-3, with no clear D. V was pared by 5 bases and J by 4 bases, with 12 bases between. Germline V gene data show CDR1 as LNHDA and CDR2 as SQIVND (reference sequence). CDR3 length: 14 residues. The CDR3 sequence is CASSPSDSGNTIYF. In nucleotides, the CDR3 is TGTGCCAGTAGTCCATCTGATTCAGGAAACACCATATATTTT.

The rearrangement links TRBV6-5 to TRBJ2-7; D may be TRBD2 (5 bases). Germline V gene data show CDR1 as MNHEY and CDR2 as SVGAGI. V was pared by 8 bases and J by 6 bases, with 20 bases between. The length of the CDR3 is 14 residues. CDR3 DNA: TGTGCCAGCTCTCGGGGAGCTGCTCGGGGCGAGCAGTACTTC. It encodes CASSRGAARGEQYF.

This rearrangement joins TRBV9 to TRBJ2-1; 8 bases map to TRBD2. The CDR3 loop spans 15 amino acids. The trim removed 0 bases at V and 4 bases at J, leaving 3 bases unmatched. The germline CDR1 and CDR2 sequences are SGDLS and YYNGEE. CDR3 sequence reads: CASSVAGGQYNEQFF. CDR3 DNA: TGTGCCAGCAGCGTAGCGGGGGGGCAATACAATGAGCAGTTCTTC.

The chain uses TRBV5-1 and TRBJ2-2; 8 positions match TRBD1. The CDR3 extends over 15 amino acids. With V trimmed by 4 bases and J by 2 bases, 4 bases remained unmatched. Germline assignment: CDR1 SGHRS and CDR2 YFSETQ. CDR3 loop: CASSMGQVNTGELFF. As DNA, the CDR3 is TGCGCCAGCAGCATGGGACAGGTCAACACCGGGGAGCTGTTTTTT.

This chain joins TRBV4-3 and TRBJ2-7; D ambiguous. V was cut by 4 bases and J by 3 bases, with 16 bases left in between. CDR3 length: 15 amino acids. The germline V gene encodes CDR1 LGHNA and CDR2 YSLEER. The CDR3 DNA reads as TGCGCCAGCAGCCCCACGGCTGGGCGGTACTACGAGCAGTACTTC. This sequence encodes CASSPTAGRYYEQYF.

V gene TRBV29-1 combines with J gene TRBJ2-3; 12 nucleotides match TRBD2. Trimming removed 4 bases from V and 6 bases from J; junction bases left unmatched: 5. The CDR3 is made up of 14 amino acids. From germline, CDR1 is SQVTM and CDR2 ANQGSEA. CDR3 loop: CSVASGRASDTQYF. Here the CDR3 DNA reads TGCAGCGTTGCTAGCGGGAGGGCCTCCGATACGCAGTATTTT.

This clone was observed a handful of times. The CDR3 loop is CASTYKNTGELFF. In DNA, the CDR3 is TGTGCCAGTACATACAAGAACACCGGGGAGCTGTTTTTT. The chain employs TRBV19 and TRBJ2-2; D remains unclear. V dropped 7 bases and J dropped 1 base, with 7 bases sitting between them. The CDR3 has 13 amino acids. Germline assignment: CDR1 LNHDA and CDR2 SQIVND (reference sequence). Using reference TRBV19 and TRBJ2-2 for the parts outside the CDR3, the full variable domain is DGGITQSPKYLFRKEGQNVTLSCEQNLNHDAMYWYRQDPGQGLRLIYYSQIVNDFQKGDIAEGYSVSREKKESFPLTVTSAQKNPTAFYLCASTYKNTGELFFGEGSRLTVL.

This chain joins TRBV7-2 and TRBJ2-5; unclear D gene. Germline-derived CDR1 and CDR2 are SGHTA and FQGNSA. Trimming left V 6 bases short and J 1 base short, with 9 bases between. The CDR3 has 13 amino acids. The CDR3 spells CASSLWSQETQYF. As DNA, the CDR3 is TGTGCCAGCAGTCTTTGGTCCCAAGAGACCCAGTACTTC.